The next 6 T cell receptor beta chains were all read from a single sample in a study of molecular identifiers for immune sequencing clone quantification. TCRdb used MiXCR to reprocess the PCR reads, holding one entry per CDR3 protein. The sample shows around 320,000 distinct CDR3 sequences, about a quarter of them seen only once. Sequenced: naive CD8+ T cells from blood, with Jurkat cell RNA spiked in. Subset given: FACS-sorted CD8+CD4-CCR7+CD45RA+ naive T cells. These receptors came from a human donor in good health. Some libraries in this study had Jurkat cell RNA spiked in.

The V and J genes are TRBV12-3 or TRBV12-4 and TRBJ2-1; 8 positions match TRBD1. V was clipped by 5 bases and J by 4 bases; unmatched bases: 7. The CDR3 has 15 amino acids. The CDR3 loop is CASSARDRPYNEQFF. For the CDR3, the DNA is TGTGCCAGCAGTGCCCGGGACAGGCCTTACAATGAGCAGTTCTTC.

The CDR3 nucleotides read TGTGCCAGCAGTTTCCCGCAGAGGTTGCACAGGGAGCTGTTTTTT. This codes for CASSFPQRLHRELFF. V and J are TRBV11-3 and TRBJ2-2, with unresolved D. V lost 6 bases, J lost 9 bases, and 20 bases lay in between. Germline-derived CDR1 and CDR2 are SGHNT and YENEEA. CDR3 size: 15 residues.

Comment on this clonotype: It is likely a read error, because the conserved phenylalanine at the end of the CDR3 is missing. The chain carries TRBV4-3 and TRBJ2-7; TRBD2 matches at 11 bases. V lost 0 bases and J lost 3; bases outside the gene matches: 10. Germline CDR1 is LGHNA and CDR2 is YSLEER. This CDR3 region has 18 residues. The chain's CDR3 is CASSQELHLAGGSYEQYL. In nucleotides, the CDR3 is TGCGCCAGCAGCCAAGAACTGCACTTAGCGGGGGGGAGCTACGAGCAGTACCTC.

This clonotype was counted at least ten times. The rearrangement joins TRBV29-1 to TRBJ1-1, with D perhaps matching TRBD1 (5 bases). The CDR3 runs 12 residues. Trimming removed 5 bases at V and 5 bases at J, with 12 bases between. Per the germline V gene, CDR1 is SQVTM and CDR2 is ANQGSEA. The chain's CDR3 is CSVWGGGTEAFF. CDR3 bases: TGCAGCGTTTGGGGTGGGGGGACTGAAGCTTTCTTT.

The CDR3 protein is CASSSRLVEKSTDTQYF. The CDR3 region has the DNA TGTGCCAGCAGTTCAAGACTAGTGGAAAAGAGCACAGATACGCAGTATTTT. The V and J genes are TRBV27 and TRBJ2-3, with a weak D call TRBD2 (6 bases). V was pared by 4 bases and J by 0 bases, with 17 bases between. The CDR3 consists of 17 residues. Germline V CDR1 and CDR2: MNHEY, SMNVEV (reference sequence).

This clonotype was found a few times. The chain couples TRBV15 to TRBJ2-7; maybe TRBD2 (6 bases). Germline values: CDR1 LNHNV, CDR2 YYDKDF (reference sequence). V lost 0 bases and J lost 2, with 11 bases in between. This CDR3 comprises 15 residues. Here the CDR3 reads CATSRDLGLAYEQYF. The CDR3, as DNA: TGTGCCACCAGCAGAGATTTGGGACTGGCCTACGAGCAGTACTTC.